The sample holds one count of the clone carrying this T cell receptor beta chain. Its antigen is as yet unknown. This table comes from immunoSEQ multiplex PCR, and its TCRdb copy is limited to in-frame clones, with some not included. The sample carries 1.5 million to 2.5 million clones, about 95% recorded once. The data derive from a study of shared clonotypes between healthy human individuals. Cells designated naive CD8 were CD45RO-negative and were positively selected for CCR7, with terminally differentiated effector memory CD45RA+ cells excluded. Germline V gene data show CDR1 as MDHEN and CDR2 as SYDVKM. CDR3 length equals 11 residues. The ends were cut back, 3 bases at V and 5 bases at J, with 5 bases in the middle. Broader study findings: Limitation of the genetic and exposure-history diversity represented came from the few donors.

The rearrangement uses TRBV28 and TRBJ2-7; D is unresolved. Sequenced input: naive CD8+ T cells sorted from blood. This receptor was obtained from a man younger than 35 in good health. This CDR3 is CASSFANEQYF. The CDR3 DNA is TGTGCCAGCAGTTTTGCCAACGAGCAGTACTTC. Using reference TRBV28 and TRBJ2-7 for the parts outside the CDR3, the full variable domain is DVKVTQSSRYLVKRTGEKVFLECVQDMDHENMFWYRQDPGLGLRLIYFSYDVKMKEKGDIPEGYSVSREKKERFSLILESASTNQTSMYLCASSFANEQYFGPGTRLTVT.